This TCR beta chain was sequenced during a study of shared T cell receptors in the human thymus (dated by TCRdb to about 2021). With respect to the entire study: The study examined how self-reactive, shared T-cell receptor alpha chains are generated in the human thymus.

The library was prepared using the immunoSEQ multiplex PCR assay. TCRdb re-hosts the immuneACCESS table, in-frame sequences only. Its copies lack some clones; in the studies checked, an unresolved V gene accounts for under half of them, and the cause for the rest is not known. Within this sample are more than 550,000 clones, with 75% to 90% of them counted one time only. Jointly, the top ten make up 0.008% to 0.011% of the sample. As for this clone: Its cognate antigen has yet to be identified. No base quality values were provided; no much bigger clone lies one nucleotide off.

V loses 4 bases, J loses 1 base, and the germline ends lie 10 bases apart. CDR1 is given as SEHNR and CDR2 as FQNEAQ, both from the germline V gene (reference sequence). The CDR3 runs 14 residues from the cysteine to the phenylalanine. Only the CDR3 part of the read is kept: 42 bases, read in frame from the first base. The data also belong to a second study, concerning human thymus T cells. As the second publication notes: The donors were immunologically healthy infants in Finland who had open corrective cardiac surgery for congenital heart defects. Thymus tissue was collected as surgical resects that were removed during corrective cardiac surgery. V and J gene segment usage appeared biased in both thymic and peripheral blood repertoires. The related research reported highly overlapping thymic TCR repertoires among unrelated individuals. The study described the TCR alpha and beta repertoires in about eight infant thymus samples and a few matching peripheral blood samples. The cohort included more than 5 male and two female infants, with donor ages spanning 7 to 244 days. Thymocytes were released mechanically from tissue and stored at -70 °C as pellets of roughly 9-32 million cells. A QIAsymphony instrument was used to extract genomic DNA from frozen cell pellets. The immunoSEQ multiplex PCR assay was used to amplify the TCRB and TCRAD loci from a standardized amount of quality-controlled genomic DNA. The amplicons spanned the V(D)J region and were long enough to cover the CDR3 and allow V and J genes to be identified. Amplicon sequencing was performed on an Illumina platform through the commercial immunoSEQ service. Primer bias and sequencing errors were corrected using previously described methods, and TCRAD and TCRB definitions followed the IMGT database. Analysis of the repertoires was done with immunoSEQ Analyzer 3.0 and VDJTools and included basic statistics, V/J segment usage, diversity estimates, rarefaction and pairwise overlap. Diversity was estimated using the Chao1, ChaoE, Efron-Thisted, Shannon and inverse Simpson indices, and was also estimated on datasets down-sampled to the size of the smallest sample. Repertoire overlap used strict matching of CDR3 nucleotide sequence, V gene and J gene, with Jaccard-based multidimensional scaling clustering. On average, thymus samples yielded about 810,000 unique TCRB clonotypes, whereas blood samples yielded some 92,000.

The clonotype comes from a girl under three years old with a congenital heart defect. Donor details come from another sample of the same person, matched by shared clones. This sequence uses TRBV7-9 and TRBJ1-1; a tentative D match to TRBD1 spans 5 bases. The sequencing input was thymocytes. Read as DNA, the sequence is TGTGCCAGCAGCTCCCAAACAGGGAACACTGAAGCTTTCTTT. Its product reads: CASSSQTGNTEAFF.